This T cell receptor beta chain was captured in a study of CD8 T cells in ankylosing spondylitis. Study-wide findings and caveats: Seemingly characteristic of ankylosing spondylitis blood was a TCR beta motif consisting of about 8 highly homologous variants. Peripheral blood samples showed relatively rare disease-linked clones, and these clones were CD8+. The study looked at matched synovial fluid samples from ankylosing spondylitis patients. Disease-linked clones were reported to be significantly enriched there. Both synovial fluid and blood in reactive arthritis had previously been reported to carry some motif variants.

Libraries of TCR beta came from quantitative 5'-RACE with molecular barcodes. MiXCR, applied by TCRdb to the 5' RACE reads, yields one record per CDR3 protein. The top ten hold roughly 0.8% of the sample, which has 470,000 or so distinct CDR3 sequences, 26% seen once. Per germline, CDR1 DFQATT and CDR2 SNEGSKA (reference sequence). Trimming stripped 4 bases from V and 2 bases from J, with 15 bases between. The CDR3 runs to 14 residues. Many counts were recorded for this clonotype. As yet, its antigen is unknown. This receptor was identified in a male donor with ankylosing spondylitis. The chain couples TRBV20-1 to TRBJ2-7; D is perhaps TRBD1 or TRBD2 (5 bases each). The specimen sequenced was blood, either unsorted or a sorted T cell fraction (not recorded which). The CDR3 spells CSANQGTPTYEQYF. The CDR3 bases are TGCAGTGCTAATCAAGGGACCCCGACCTACGAGCAGTACTTC.